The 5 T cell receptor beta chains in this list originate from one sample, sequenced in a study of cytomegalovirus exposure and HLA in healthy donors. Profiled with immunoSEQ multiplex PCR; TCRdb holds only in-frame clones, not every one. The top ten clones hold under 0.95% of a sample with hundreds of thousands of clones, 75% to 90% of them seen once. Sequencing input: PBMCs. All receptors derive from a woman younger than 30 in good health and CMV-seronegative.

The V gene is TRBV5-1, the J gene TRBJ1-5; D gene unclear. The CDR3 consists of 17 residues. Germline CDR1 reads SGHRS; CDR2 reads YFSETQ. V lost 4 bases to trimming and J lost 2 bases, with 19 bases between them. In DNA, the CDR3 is TGCGCCAGCAGCCCGTTACCGCAGGTGGGAGGCAATCAGCCCCAGCATTTT. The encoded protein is CASSPLPQVGGNQPQHF. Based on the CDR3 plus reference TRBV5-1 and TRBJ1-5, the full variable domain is KAGVTQTPRYLIKTRGQQVTLSCSPISGHRSVSWYQQTPGQGLQFLFEYFSETQRNKGNFPGRFSGRQFSNSRSEMNVSTLELGDSALYLCASSPLPQVGGNQPQHFGDGTRLSIL.

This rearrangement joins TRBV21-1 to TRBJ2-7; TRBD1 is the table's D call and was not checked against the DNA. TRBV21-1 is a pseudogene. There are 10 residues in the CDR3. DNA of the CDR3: TGTGCCAGCAGCCCATACGAGCAGTACTTC. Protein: CASSPYEQYF.

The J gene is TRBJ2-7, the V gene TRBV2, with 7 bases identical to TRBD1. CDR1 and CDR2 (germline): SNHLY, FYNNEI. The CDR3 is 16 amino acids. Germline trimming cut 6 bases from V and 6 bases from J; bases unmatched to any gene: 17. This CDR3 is CASSGTFSGTAGEQYF. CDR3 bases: TGTGCCAGCAGCGGTACCTTCTCCGGGACAGCAGGCGAGCAGTACTTC.

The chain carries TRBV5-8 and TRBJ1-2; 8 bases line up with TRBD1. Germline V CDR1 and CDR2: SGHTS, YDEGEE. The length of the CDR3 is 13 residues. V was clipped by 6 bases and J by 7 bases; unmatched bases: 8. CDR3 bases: TGTGCCAGCACCCGGACAGGGCAAGCTGGCTACACCTTC. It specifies CASTRTGQAGYTF.

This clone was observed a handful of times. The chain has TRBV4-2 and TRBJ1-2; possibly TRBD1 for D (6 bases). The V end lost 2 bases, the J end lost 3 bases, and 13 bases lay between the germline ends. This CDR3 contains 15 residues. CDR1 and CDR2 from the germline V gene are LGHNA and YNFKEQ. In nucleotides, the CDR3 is TGTGCCAGCAGCCAACAAGCGGCAGGGGACTATGGCTACACCTTC. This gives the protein CASSQQAAGDYGYTF.